The clone carrying this TCR beta chain occurred a few times. The antigen is undetermined. This sample was included in a study of radiotherapy plus CTLA-4 blockade in lung cancer. Background on the study: Objective responses emerged in 15% to 20% of patients, and 31% attained disease control. Notes on the study in general: Researchers report tumor-derived TCR clones expanding in blood after radiotherapy plus ipilimumab. Early blood T cell clone dynamics, with interferon-beta, were reported to best predict response.

Assay used: immunoSEQ multiplex PCR; TCRdb lists only in-frame clones, some missing. The sample records some 64,000 clones, 76% being singletons. With ipilimumab providing CTLA-4 blockade, focal radiation was administered to patients who had chemo-refractory metastatic non-small-cell lung cancer. This CDR3 is 14 amino acids long. V gave up 4 bases and J gave up 0 bases, with 11 bases separating them. Germline loops: CDR1 SGHDT, CDR2 YYEEEE. The clonotype was recovered from a human donor with non-small cell lung cancer whose response to radiotherapy plus ipilimumab could not be evaluated. Some clones in this sample may be carry-over from other donors' samples. The chain joins TRBV5-6 to TRBJ2-7; D may be TRBD1 (5 bases). The sequenced sample was peripheral blood, obtained from a patient treated with radiotherapy plus ipilimumab. The CDR3 protein is CASSQGFSSYEQYF. DNA of the CDR3: TGTGCCAGCAGCCAGGGCTTTAGCTCCTACGAGCAGTACTTC.